A selection of T cell receptor beta chains follows, all from one sample in a study of human T cells and chemical hapten exposure. Using its own MiXCR run on the RACE reads, TCRdb lists one record per CDR3 protein. In the table there are about 41,000 distinct CDR3 sequences, 4% of which are singletons. The specimen was whole blood, collected in connection with sensitization to the hapten diphenylcyclopropenone (DPC). These receptors all come from a man in his fifties or sixties with alopecia areata. Some clones in this sample may be carry-over from other donors' samples. The CDR3 runs from the conserved cysteine through the conserved F or W. The order of the fields is V gene, D gene, clone size, J gene, CDR3 protein, CDR3 DNA. D genes are given only for firm matches. Rows may omit the clone size; those that give it use once, few, many or a size class.

>TRBV6-1|TRBD1|many|TRBJ1-5
CASSGTGEGQPQHF
TGTGCCAGCAGTGGTACAGGGGAAGGTCAGCCCCAGCATTTT
>TRBV6-6|NA|many|TRBJ2-2
CASSRDGTGELFF
TGTGCCAGTTCGAGGGACGGCACCGGGGAGCTGTTTTTT
>TRBV7-9|TRBD1|many|TRBJ1-6
CASSLTGGESPLHF
TGTGCCAGCAGCTTAACAGGGGGAGAATCACCCCTCCACTTT
>TRBV5-1|NA|many|TRBJ1-2
CASSLDLERLYGYTF
TGCGCCAGCAGCTTGGATCTGGAGCGCCTCTATGGCTACACCTTC
>TRBV20-1|NA|many|TRBJ1-4
CSAVLEQLDEKLFF
TGCAGTGCAGTACTGGAGCAATTGGATGAAAAACTGTTTTTT
>TRBV11-2|NA|many|TRBJ1-2
CASSLNPGPYGYTF
TGTGCCAGCAGCTTAAACCCCGGCCCGTATGGCTACACCTTC
>TRBV12-3/TRBV12-4|TRBD1|many|TRBJ2-5
CASRRTGKLQETQYF
TGTGCCAGCAGGAGGACAGGGAAACTGCAAGAGACCCAGTACTTC
>TRBV19|TRBD1|many|TRBJ2-1
CASTSGTGRNEQFF
TGTGCCAGTACCTCCGGGACAGGGCGCAATGAGCAGTTCTTC
>TRBV11-2|NA|many|TRBJ1-2
CASSSQVGVPYGYTF
TGTGCCAGCAGCTCTCAAGTAGGGGTCCCCTATGGCTACACCTTC
>TRBV7-9|TRBD2|many|TRBJ2-1
CASTSWLAGYNEQFF
TGTGCCAGCACCTCCTGGCTAGCGGGGTACAATGAGCAGTTCTTC
>TRBV6-6|NA|many|TRBJ1-3
CASSYSDMGVGNTIYF
TGTGCCAGCAGTTACTCTGATATGGGAGTTGGAAACACCATATATTTT
>TRBV28|TRBD1|many|TRBJ2-4
CASSPPPTGAKNIQYF
TGTGCCAGCAGCCCACCCCCGACAGGGGCCAAAAACATTCAGTACTTC
>TRBV20-1|TRBD2|many|TRBJ2-7
CSARVTSGAYEQYF
TGCAGTGCTAGAGTGACTAGCGGGGCCTACGAGCAGTACTTC
>TRBV28|TRBD1|many|TRBJ1-1
CASKGTGRFTEAFF
TGTGCCAGCAAGGGGACAGGGCGGTTCACTGAAGCTTTCTTT
>TRBV29-1|TRBD1|many|TRBJ1-5
CSTGDSVNQPQHF
TGCAGCACAGGGGACAGCGTAAATCAGCCCCAGCATTTT
>TRBV6-6|NA|few|TRBJ2-5
CASSREDLETQYF
TGTGCCAGCAGCCGAGAGGACCTAGAGACCCAGTACTTC
>TRBV3-1|NA|many|TRBJ1-1
CASSQDKGRAFF
TGTGCCAGCAGCCAAGATAAAGGGCGGGCTTTCTTT
>TRBV7-2|NA|many|TRBJ2-1
CASSLFDLGRINEQFF
TGTGCCAGCAGCCTCTTCGACCTGGGGCGAATCAATGAGCAGTTCTTC
>TRBV20-1|TRBD2|many|TRBJ2-3
CSASPAGLAGLTDTQYF
TGCAGTGCTAGTCCTGCGGGACTAGCGGGGCTCACAGATACGCAGTATTTT
>TRBV20-1|TRBD2|few|TRBJ2-1
CSARVSGSGNEQFF
TGCAGTGCTAGAGTTAGCGGGAGCGGCAATGAGCAGTTCTTC
>TRBV18|TRBD2|NA|TRBJ2-1
CASSNYPLVATSGRESEQFF
TGTGCCAGCTCCAACTACCCCCTCGTAGCGACTAGCGGGAGAGAGAGTGAGCAGTTCTTC
>TRBV11-2|NA|many|TRBJ2-7
CASSSRGFSGEQYF
TGTGCCAGCAGCTCTAGGGGTTTTTCGGGGGAGCAGTACTTC
>TRBV28|TRBD1|many|TRBJ2-7
CASSRTGRSYEQYF
TGTGCCAGCAGTAGGACAGGGCGTTCCTACGAGCAGTACTTC
>TRBV20-1|TRBD2|many|TRBJ2-3
CSAISGSDSTDTQYF
TGCAGTGCTATTAGCGGGAGCGACTCCACAGATACGCAGTATTTT
>TRBV5-1|NA|many|TRBJ2-3
CASSGPPTDTQYF
TGCGCCAGCAGCGGACCGCCCACAGATACGCAGTATTTT
>TRBV9|TRBD2|many|TRBJ2-1
CASSPWTSGSGINEQFF
TGTGCCAGCAGCCCATGGACTAGCGGGAGTGGTATAAATGAGCAGTTCTTC
>TRBV24-1|NA|many|TRBJ1-5
CATTLGTSNQPQHF
TGTGCCACCACCCTTGGGACGTCCAATCAGCCCCAGCATTTT
>TRBV19|NA|many|TRBJ1-1
CASIQVAEAFF
TGTGCCAGTATTCAGGTGGCTGAAGCTTTCTTT
>TRBV7-2|TRBD2|many|TRBJ2-7
CASSLAGGPWEQYF
TGTGCCAGCAGCTTAGCGGGAGGGCCTTGGGAGCAGTACTTC
>TRBV18|NA|many|TRBJ2-2
CASSQSRLTNTGELFF
TGTGCCAGCTCCCAAAGTCGGCTAACTAACACCGGGGAGCTGTTTTTT
>TRBV7-9|TRBD1|many|TRBJ2-1
CASSKGQGYNEQFF
TGTGCCAGCAGCAAAGGACAGGGTTACAATGAGCAGTTCTTC
>TRBV5-5|NA|many|TRBJ2-2
CASSLRDTGELFF
TGTGCCAGCAGCTTGAGGGATACCGGGGAGCTGTTTTTT
>TRBV7-8|TRBD2|once|TRBJ2-2
CASSLRLAGEANTVELFF
TGTGCCAGCAGCTTACGACTAGCGGGAGAGGCGAACACCGTGGAGCTGTTTTTT
>TRBV28|NA|many|TRBJ1-6
CASSTPGESNSPLHF
TGTGCCAGCAGCACCCCAGGGGAGAGTAATTCACCCCTCCACTTT
>TRBV20-1|TRBD1|NA|TRBJ2-7
CSASGRGHYEQYF
TGCAGTGCTAGTGGCAGGGGGCATTACGAGCAGTACTTC
>TRBV29-1|NA|many|TRBJ1-5
CSVGDGGSNQPQHF
TGCAGCGTTGGAGACGGGGGAAGCAATCAGCCCCAGCATTTT
>TRBV28|NA|many|TRBJ2-4
CASRSSGLAKNIQYF
TGTGCCAGCAGGTCGAGTGGATTAGCCAAAAACATTCAGTACTTC
>TRBV7-2|NA|many|TRBJ1-3
CASSLSVQNENTIYF
TGTGCCAGCAGCTTAAGCGTCCAAAACGAAAACACCATATATTTT
>TRBV4-3|NA|many|TRBJ1-6
CASSRLGDNSPLHF
TGCGCCAGCAGCCGTCTAGGGGATAATTCACCCCTCCACTTT
>TRBV12-3/TRBV12-4|NA|many|TRBJ1-1
CASSSGENTEAFF
TGTGCCAGCAGTTCAGGGGAGAACACTGAAGCTTTCTTT
>TRBV10-2|TRBD1|few|TRBJ1-5
CASRGTGGYESNQPQHF
TGCGCCAGCAGGGGGACAGGGGGATATGAAAGCAATCAGCCCCAGCATTTT
>TRBV30|NA|few|TRBJ1-2
CAWGPLGYTF
TGTGCCTGGGGACCTCTTGGCTACACCTTC
>TRBV19|NA|few|TRBJ2-7
CASTRTGGGYEQYF
TGTGCCAGTACCCGGACAGGCGGGGGATACGAGCAGTACTTC
>TRBV20-1|NA|many|TRBJ2-3
CSARGGSDTQYF
TGCAGTGCTAGAGGGGGATCAGATACGCAGTATTTT
>TRBV5-1|TRBD2|many|TRBJ2-7
CASSLGTSGPYEQYF
TGCGCCAGCAGCTTGGGGACTAGCGGGCCTTACGAGCAGTACTTC
>TRBV29-1|TRBD1|many|TRBJ2-7
CSVLRGTGSYEQYF
TGCAGCGTTCTAAGAGGGACAGGTTCCTACGAGCAGTACTTC
>TRBV28|NA|few|TRBJ2-3
CASSRTTDTQYF
TGTGCCAGCAGTCGGACGACAGATACGCAGTATTTT
>TRBV6-5|NA|many|TRBJ1-1
CASRVDTWNTEAFF
TGTGCCAGCAGAGTGGACACTTGGAACACTGAAGCTTTCTTT
>TRBV5-1|NA|many|TRBJ2-2
CASSYRGGDTGELFF
TGCGCCAGCAGCTACAGGGGAGGGGACACCGGGGAGCTGTTTTTT
>TRBV6-5|NA|many|TRBJ2-7
CASRAGSYEQYF
TGTGCCAGCAGGGCGGGATCCTACGAGCAGTACTTC
>TRBV4-2|NA|NA|TRBJ2-4
CASSLISPLAKNIQYF
TGTGCCAGCAGCCTGATATCACCCCTAGCCAAAAACATTCAGTACTTC
>TRBV7-8|TRBD2|many|TRBJ2-3
CASSLDEPGGRFADTQYF
TGTGCCAGCAGCTTAGATGAACCCGGCGGGAGATTCGCAGATACGCAGTATTTT
>TRBV20-1|NA|many|TRBJ2-1
CSARETNEQFF
TGCAGTGCTAGAGAAACGAATGAGCAGTTCTTC
>TRBV19|NA|many|TRBJ2-1
CASSIDLLNNEQFF
TGTGCCAGTAGTATAGATCTACTAAACAATGAGCAGTTCTTC
>TRBV28|TRBD2|many|TRBJ2-5
CASSLSGRGKEWTQYF
TGTGCCAGCAGCCTTAGCGGGAGGGGGAAAGAGTGGACCCAGTACTTC
>TRBV4-2|NA|many|TRBJ1-6
CASSQEVEDNSPLHF
TGTGCCAGCAGCCAAGAGGTGGAGGATAATTCACCCCTCCACTTT
>TRBV5-4|NA|NA|TRBJ1-1
CASSLEAVMNTEAFF
TGTGCCAGCAGCTTGGAGGCAGTCATGAACACTGAAGCTTTCTTT
>TRBV20-1|TRBD2|many|TRBJ2-7
CSARDLAGTYEQYF
TGCAGTGCTAGAGATCTAGCGGGTACCTACGAGCAGTACTTC
>TRBV4-3|TRBD2|many|TRBJ2-7
CASSQDLRLVAGYEQYF
TGCGCCAGCAGCCAAGATCTGAGGCTGGTAGCGGGATACGAGCAGTACTTC
>TRBV12-3/TRBV12-4|NA|many|TRBJ1-6
CASSGKGWGNSPLHF
TGTGCCAGCTCGGGGAAGGGTTGGGGCAATTCACCCCTCCACTTT